Here is one T cell receptor beta chain with its context. The sample is drawn from a study of blood T cell repertoires in COVID-19. Study background: The samples span acute and convalescent COVID-19 from the United States, Italy and Spain. T cells, B-cell-depleted T cells, or PBMCs provided the cDNA or gDNA that served as material.

Original analysis: The authors estimated nucleated cell counts from reference gene primer amplification. Only in-frame clones appear in the TCRdb table, and some are missing; sequencing was by immunoSEQ multiplex PCR. The V and J calls and the clone size are those of that table, but D and trimming were determined from the DNA. Among approximately 110,000 clones, roughly 72% were seen once, and the ten largest hold roughly 6%. The CDR3 loop spans 14 amino acids. Germline CDR1 is SGHNT and CDR2 is YENEEA. V lost 2 bases to trimming and J lost 1 base, with 6 bases between them. Sequenced material: peripheral blood. The receptor's source is a man older than 75 with acute or convalescent COVID-19. V gene TRBV11-3 combines with J gene TRBJ2-1; unclear D gene. The CDR3 loop reads CASSLFLSYNEQFF. CDR3 nucleotide sequence: TGTGCCAGCAGCTTATTCTTATCCTACAATGAGCAGTTCTTC.